This T cell receptor (beta chain) was documented in a study of T cells in Graves' hyperthyroidism and ophthalmopathy. Study results and limitations: Before onset, by a median of around 6.4 months, the model predicted ophthalmopathy.

The CDR3 has 16 residues. V lost 5 bases, J lost 2 bases, and 8 bases stayed unmatched. As to this clonotype: Its target is not known.

It was RNA transcripts that yielded the amplified TCR beta CDR3 regions. The primer set for the first-round RT-PCR of the TCR CDR3 was HTBI. From the multiplex PCR reads, TCRdb called clonotypes with MiXCR, one entry per CDR3 protein. The repertoire holds around 350,000 distinct CDR3 sequences, with roughly 25% as singletons. The receptor was isolated from a man aged 50 or older with Graves' hyperthyroidism. The V gene is TRBV12-3 or TRBV12-4, the J gene TRBJ1-5; 8 nucleotides agree with TRBD1. The sequenced sample consisted of blood. Here the CDR3 reads CASSPTGGTGNQPQHF. For the CDR3, the DNA is TGTGCCAGCAGTCCAACAGGGGGAACAGGCAATCAGCCCCAGCATTTT.